One sample yielded the 26 T cell receptor beta chains listed below, sequenced in a study of blood T cell repertoires in COVID-19. Produced via immunoSEQ multiplex PCR; TCRdb's table is partial and in-frame only. The table shows approximately 200,000 clones, with 80% occurring only once. What was sequenced was PBMCs or T cells enriched from blood (not recorded which). Every receptor here comes from a woman aged 40 to 49 with acute COVID-19.

This chain connects TRBV19 to TRBJ1-5, with TRBD1 matching over 7 bases. With V trimmed by 4 bases and J by 7 bases, 10 bases remained unmatched. The CDR3 sequence is 15 residues long. The germline V gene has CDR1 LNHDA and CDR2 SQIVND (reference sequence). The CDR3: CASSNPQGSNQPQHF. In DNA form, the CDR3 reads TGTGCCAGTAGTAACCCACAGGGGAGTAACCAGCCCCAGCATTTT.

This rearrangement joins TRBV20-1 to TRBJ2-3, with D possibly being TRBD2 (6 bases). The CDR3 has 14 amino acids. Germline V lookup: CDR1 DFQATT, CDR2 SNEGSKA (reference sequence). The V and J ends lost 3 bases and 0 bases respectively, with 10 bases between them. CDR3 sequence reads: CSASTGTSTDTQYF. In DNA form, the CDR3 reads TGCAGTGCTAGTACGGGGACTAGCACAGATACGCAGTATTTT.

The table lists this clone with a count of one. V is TRBV7-2 and J is TRBJ1-3; possibly TRBD1 for D (6 bases). Germline loops: CDR1 SGHTA, CDR2 FQGNSA. Trimming took off 0 bases at V and 0 bases at J, with 9 bases between the two ends. This CDR3 region has 16 residues. The CDR3 DNA is TGTGCCAGCAGCTTAGCAGGGGGGGGCTCTGGAAACACCATATATTTT. Translation: CASSLAGGGSGNTIYF.

This clone was seen a single time. The V call is TRBV7-2, the J call TRBJ1-1; D not resolved. This CDR3 region has 14 residues. V shed 1 base and J shed 1 base, with 7 bases lying between them. The germline V gene has CDR1 SGHTA and CDR2 FQGNSA. The CDR3 spells CASSLVARNTEAFF. CDR3 coding DNA: TGTGCCAGCAGCTTAGTGGCCCGGAACACTGAAGCTTTCTTT.

The chain has TRBV5-4 and TRBJ2-1; D is possibly TRBD2 (6 bases). Deletions cut 0 bases from V and 10 bases from J, with 11 bases between. Germline CDR1 is SGHNT and CDR2 is YYREEE (reference sequence). CDR3 length: 13 amino acids. The CDR3 protein is CASSLGRGREQFF. The DNA of the CDR3 is TGTGCCAGCAGCTTGGGGAGGGGAAGGGAGCAGTTCTTC.

The J gene is TRBJ2-7, the V gene TRBV18; D perhaps matches TRBD1 (5 bases). Germline V gene data show CDR1 as KGHSH and CDR2 as LQKENI. The ends were cut back, 3 bases at V and 8 bases at J, with 11 bases in the middle. This CDR3 has 12 residues. CDR3 DNA: TGTGCCAGCTCACCTGGGCCAGGGCAGCAGTACTTC. Protein product: CASSPGPGQQYF.

The count of this clone is one. V usage is TRBV19 and J usage is TRBJ1-5; TRBD1 agrees at 7 bases. Germline V gene sequence: CDR1 LNHDA, CDR2 SQIVND (reference sequence). The CDR3 spans 16 residues. V dropped 5 bases and J dropped 9; count of bases not matched to a gene: 16. The CDR3 sequence is CASSLRGSDRTVPQHF. The CDR3 nucleotides read TGTGCCAGTAGTCTCAGGGGCTCGGACAGGACGGTGCCCCAGCATTTT.

The J gene is TRBJ1-5, the V gene TRBV10-3, with 8 bases that match TRBD1. The CDR3 has 15 amino acids. Germline CDR1 reads ENHRY; CDR2 reads SYGVKD. The trim removed 2 bases at V and 2 bases at J, leaving 2 bases unmatched. The DNA of the CDR3 is TGTGCCATCAGTGAGAGGGGACAGGGCAATCAGCCCCAGCATTTT. This gives the protein CAISERGQGNQPQHF.

The rearrangement uses TRBV6-5 and TRBJ1-4, with a weak D call TRBD1 (5 bases). Trimming shortened V by 8 bases and J by 5 bases, and 18 bases separated the two germline ends. This CDR3 comprises 15 residues. Germline CDR1 is MNHEY and CDR2 is SVGAGI. The CDR3 protein is CASSPPGLVNEKLFF. As DNA, the CDR3 is TGTGCCAGCTCTCCACCGGGACTGGTGAATGAAAAACTGTTTTTT.

The chain uses TRBV12-3 or TRBV12-4 and TRBJ1-1; D perhaps matches TRBD1 (5 bases). The CDR3 consists of 12 residues. Trimming removed 1 base from V and 8 bases from J, with 8 bases in between. This CDR3 is CASSLVGLEAFF. In nucleotides, the CDR3 is TGTGCCAGCAGTTTAGTGGGACTCGAAGCTTTCTTT.

This clone was seen a handful of times. The rearrangement uses TRBV7-2 and TRBJ2-2, with TRBD1 as a possible D gene (6 bases). This CDR3 has 13 amino acids. V gave up 5 bases and J gave up 5 bases, with 9 bases separating them. Germline V CDR1 and CDR2: SGHTA, FQGNSA. CDR3 region: CASSAQGTGELFF. Written as DNA, the CDR3 is TGTGCCAGCAGCGCACAGGGAACCGGGGAGCTGTTTTTT.

This clone has only a few counts. The chain links TRBV7-3 to TRBJ2-1; D may be TRBD2 (6 bases). CDR1 is SGHTA, CDR2 FQGTGA, per germline. CDR3 length equals 16 residues. Trimming removed 5 bases from V and 1 base from J, with 15 bases in between. CDR3 bases: TGTGCCAGCAGCCCAGGAGGCGGGAAATCCTACAATGAGCAGTTCTTC. The encoded protein is CASSPGGGKSYNEQFF.

The chain carries TRBV18 and TRBJ1-6; no clear D gene. With 6 bases removed from V and 0 bases from J, the gap between germline ends came to 9 bases. The germline CDR1 and CDR2 sequences are KGHSH and LQKENI. The CDR3 contains 15 residues. This CDR3 reads CASSPLPSYNSPLHF. The CDR3 DNA reads as TGTGCCAGCTCTCCCCTACCCTCCTATAATTCACCCCTCCACTTT.

The chain uses TRBV9 and TRBJ1-2; D perhaps matches TRBD1 (6 bases). The germline gives CDR1 SGDLS, CDR2 YYNGEE. The ends were cut back, 0 bases at V and 3 bases at J, with 15 bases in the middle. The CDR3 is 16 residues long. The CDR3 DNA follows: TGTGCCAGCAGCGTAGGGGTCACAGGGCGAGACTATGGCTACACCTTC. The encoded protein is CASSVGVTGRDYGYTF.

The chain employs TRBV5-4 and TRBJ2-1; D remains unclear. The CDR3 totals 17 residues. Trimming stripped 4 bases from V and 1 base from J, with 18 bases between. Germline V CDR1 and CDR2: SGHNT, YYREEE (reference sequence). CDR3 sequence (DNA): TGTGCCAGCAGCCCGACTGGAACGGGTAGATCCTACAATGAGCAGTTCTTC. It yields the protein CASSPTGTGRSYNEQFF.

CDR3 bases: TGTGCCAGCCAATCGGACAGTCACTATGGCTACACCTTC. Its protein is CASQSDSHYGYTF. The gene calls are TRBV25-1 and TRBJ1-2; maybe TRBD1 (6 bases). Germline CDR1 is MGHDK and CDR2 is SYGVNS. This CDR3 has 13 amino acids. V lost 8 bases to trimming and J lost 3 bases, with 13 bases between them.

V gene TRBV2 combines with J gene TRBJ2-5; D is possibly TRBD2 (5 bases). In germline, CDR1 is SNHLY, CDR2 FYNNEI. The CDR3 runs 14 residues. V shed 8 bases and J shed 2 bases, with 15 bases lying between them. The CDR3 spells CASRGPAGQETQYF. CDR3 in DNA: TGTGCCAGCCGAGGCCCGGCGGGTCAAGAGACCCAGTACTTC. The whole variable domain, remainder taken from reference TRBV2 and TRBJ2-5, is EPEVTQTPSHQVTQMGQEVILRCVPISNHLYFYWYRQILGQKVEFLVSFYNNEISEKSEIFDDQFSVERPDGSNFTLKIRSTKLEDSAMYFCASRGPAGQETQYFGPGTRLLVL.

This clone was recorded only once. This rearrangement joins TRBV5-1 to TRBJ1-1; D remains unclear. V lost 4 bases and J 4 bases, leaving 17 bases between the germline ends. The CDR3 runs 15 residues. Germline V gives CDR1 SGHRS, CDR2 YFSETQ. The CDR3 here is CASSPDGDPGTEAFF. The CDR3 DNA reads as TGCGCCAGCAGCCCCGACGGGGATCCGGGCACTGAAGCTTTCTTT.

This clone was seen a few times. The chain carries TRBV6-2 or TRBV6-3 and TRBJ2-1; 10 positions match TRBD1. This CDR3 has 16 residues. Germline values: CDR1 MNHEY, CDR2 SVGEGT. J was trimmed by 8 bases and V by 5 bases; bases with no gene match: 12. The CDR3 reads CASSPPPGQGMDEQFF. The CDR3 DNA reads TGTGCCAGCAGTCCGCCTCCGGGACAGGGGATGGATGAGCAGTTCTTC.

The genes are TRBV3-1 (or the pseudogene TRBV3-2) and TRBJ2-1; the match to TRBD2 covers 7 bases. Germline trimming cut 0 bases from V and 10 bases from J; bases unmatched to any gene: 12. The germline V gene encodes CDR1 LGHDT and CDR2 YNNKEL (reference sequence). The CDR3 is 16 amino acids. The CDR3 nucleotides are TGTGCCAGCAGCCAAGATCGACTAGCAGCCCTTCGGGAGCAGTTCTTC. Amino acids: CASSQDRLAALREQFF.

This CDR3 reads CASSRTPGTGSSPLHF. In DNA, the CDR3 is TGTGCCAGCAGCCGAACGCCCGGGACAGGGTCCTCACCCCTCCACTTT. This chain links TRBV3-1 (or the pseudogene TRBV3-2) with TRBJ1-6; 9 bases line up with TRBD1. Germline V gene lookup returns CDR1 LGHDT and CDR2 YNNKEL (reference sequence). This CDR3 has 16 residues. Unmatched junction bases numbered 11, after V lost 4 bases and J lost 10 bases.

This chain links TRBV27 with TRBJ1-5; D remains ambiguous. The CDR3 is 17 residues long. V gave up 8 bases and J gave up 1 base, with 21 bases separating them. Germline CDR1 is MNHEY and CDR2 is SMNVEV (reference sequence). CDR3 loop: CASGNREQAISNQPQHF. In DNA, the CDR3 is TGTGCCAGCGGAAATAGGGAGCAGGCTATCAGCAATCAGCCCCAGCATTTT.

The chain is built from TRBV2 and TRBJ2-7; a possible D gene is TRBD1 (6 bases). Trimming left V 6 bases short and J 1 base short, with 13 bases between. The CDR3 contains 14 residues. CDR1 and CDR2 from the germline V gene are SNHLY and FYNNEI. This chain's CDR3 is CASRDGQLSYEQYF. The CDR3 DNA sequence: TGTGCCAGCAGAGACGGACAGTTATCCTACGAGCAGTACTTC.

This chain joins TRBV11-2 and TRBJ2-2; perhaps TRBD1 as D (6 bases). From germline, CDR1 is SGHAT and CDR2 FQNNGV. The CDR3 is made up of 16 amino acids. V dropped 5 bases and J dropped 0 bases, with 13 bases sitting between them. CDR3 sequence reads: CASSGMGASNTGELFF. CDR3 nucleotides: TGTGCCAGCAGCGGGATGGGGGCCTCGAACACCGGGGAGCTGTTTTTT.

The chain couples TRBV28 to TRBJ2-7, with 10 bases that match TRBD1. Germline V lookup: CDR1 MDHEN, CDR2 SYDVKM. The CDR3 consists of 16 residues. V was pared by 5 bases and J by 3 bases, with 10 bases of the junction left unmatched. The CDR3 sequence: CASSNDRGPPHYEQYF. Here the CDR3 DNA reads TGTGCCAGCAGTAACGACAGGGGGCCACCGCACTACGAGCAGTACTTC.

The J gene is TRBJ2-7, the V gene TRBV3-1 (or the pseudogene TRBV3-2); 10 bases agree with TRBD2. The junction had 7 bases not matched to a gene; V was cut back by 4 bases and J by 4 bases. The CDR3 length is 15 residues. The germline gives CDR1 LGHDT, CDR2 YNNKEL (reference sequence). The CDR3 region is CASSPEPSGRYEQYF. For the CDR3, the DNA is TGTGCCAGCAGCCCCGAGCCTAGCGGGAGATACGAGCAGTACTTC.